This is a list of T cell receptor beta chains from one sample in a study of identical twins. TCRdb called the 5' RACE reads again in MiXCR, with one record for every CDR3 protein. Here the sample spans approximately 500,000 distinct CDR3 sequences, approximately 24% being singletons. Another study also made use of these data, one on T cells expressing NK-cell markers.

The material sequenced was CD4+ T cells sorted from blood. Receptors originate from a woman younger than 30 in good health. CDR3s include the opening cysteine and the closing phenylalanine or tryptophan. The D gene is left open where the match is weak. Expanded clones are given a class, and other clones once, few, many or no size at all.

V	D	size	J	DNA	CDR3
TRBV5-1	TRBD1	many	TRBJ2-7	TGCGCCAGCAGGGGACAGTTACTACGCGAGCAGTACTTC	CASRGQLLREQYF
TRBV12-5	NA	few	TRBJ2-1	TGTGCTAGTGGTTTGGGCGGGCCGTCCAATGAGCAGTTCTTC	CASGLGGPSNEQFF
TRBV20-1	NA	NA	TRBJ2-7	TGCAGTGCCAGGACACCTGGACAATACGAGCAGTACTTC	CSARTPGQYEQYF
TRBV4-2	TRBD2	few	TRBJ2-3	TGTGCCAGCAGCCCTTCTAGCGGGGTTACAGATACGCAGTATTTT	CASSPSSGVTDTQYF
TRBV5-1	NA	NA	TRBJ1-1	TGCGCCAGCACCCGCCGAGGGACGAGGACTGAAGCTTTCTTT	CASTRRGTRTEAFF
TRBV6-5	NA	NA	TRBJ1-1	TGTGCCAGCAGTTACTCCCTGGGCAGGACTCCTGAAGCTTTCTTT	CASSYSLGRTPEAFF
TRBV6-2/TRBV6-3	NA	few	TRBJ2-3	TGTGCCCACCGGCGGGACAGCACAGATACGCAGTATTTT	CAHRRDSTDTQYF
TRBV12-3/TRBV12-4	TRBD1	NA	TRBJ1-2	TGTGCCAGCAGGGGACAGGGTAGGGGCTATGGCTACACCTTC	CASRGQGRGYGYTF
TRBV6-2/TRBV6-3	NA	NA	TRBJ2-7	TGTGCCAGCCAGGAAAGGACACACGAGCAGTACTTC	CASQERTHEQYF
TRBV5-5	TRBD1	NA	TRBJ1-1	TGTGCCAGCAGCTTCAGCCCGACAGGGCTTGGGGGCACTGAAGCTTTCTTT	CASSFSPTGLGGTEAFF
TRBV4-3	TRBD2	NA	TRBJ2-5	TGCGCCAGCAGCCAAGATCTGGATGGGAGGGTGCGCGAGACCCAGTACTTC	CASSQDLDGRVRETQYF
TRBV9	NA	few	TRBJ1-5	TGTGCCAGCAGCGTAGACAGCTATCAGCCCCAGCATTTT	CASSVDSYQPQHF
TRBV29-1	NA	few	TRBJ2-5	TGCAGCGTTGATCCACAGGGCGTGGGAGAGACCCAGTACTTC	CSVDPQGVGETQYF
TRBV6-1	TRBD2	many	TRBJ2-1	TGTGCCAGCAGTCCCCGGACTAGCGCTAATGAGCAGTTCTTC	CASSPRTSANEQFF
TRBV14	NA	NA	TRBJ1-1	TGTGCCAGCAGCCAAGGTCTTAAGACTGAAGCTTTCTTT	CASSQGLKTEAFF
TRBV7-9	TRBD2	few	TRBJ2-1	TGTGCCAGCAGCGTCACTAGCGGGAGGGCCGTGGTACCGTTCTTC	CASSVTSGRAVVPFF
TRBV12-3/TRBV12-4	NA	few	TRBJ1-2	TGTGCCAGCAGAAGGAGGGGGTGGGGCTACACCTTC	CASRRRGWGYTF
TRBV20-1	NA	NA	TRBJ2-7	TGCAGTGCTAGAGCCGCGAAGGGTTCCTACGAGCAGTACTTC	CSARAAKGSYEQYF
TRBV5-1	NA	NA	TRBJ2-7	TGCGCCAGCAGCTTGGTAGGGGAGGCCGAGCAGTACTTC	CASSLVGEAEQYF
TRBV20-1	NA	few	TRBJ1-1	TGCAGTGCTAGAGTCCGCCTTGAAGCTTTCTTT	CSARVRLEAFF
TRBV5-1	NA	NA	TRBJ1-1	TGCGCCAGCAGCAGGGAGTTTAACACTGAAGCTTTCTTT	CASSREFNTEAFF
TRBV9	NA	NA	TRBJ2-3	TGTGCCAGCAGCGTAGGGCCACGGGGCGACAGCACAGATACGCAGTATTTT	CASSVGPRGDSTDTQYF
TRBV18	TRBD1	few	TRBJ2-5	TGTGCCAGCTCACCGGAGACAGGGTCGAGGGAGACCCAGTACTTC	CASSPETGSRETQYF
TRBV12-3/TRBV12-4	TRBD2	NA	TRBJ2-1	TGTGCCAGCAGAGATAGCGGGATTTCTTCCTACAATGAGCAGTTCTTC	CASRDSGISSYNEQFF
TRBV12-3/TRBV12-4	TRBD2	few	TRBJ2-7	TGTGCCAGCAGTCCCCGGACTAGCGGGAGCTTCGAGCAGTACTTC	CASSPRTSGSFEQYF
TRBV10-3	NA	NA	TRBJ1-5	TGTGCCATCAGTGAGAGGACTGTTAATCAGCCCCAGCATTTT	CAISERTVNQPQHF
TRBV20-1	NA	NA	TRBJ2-1	TGCACCCTGGTGAGTCCCGCGGCCAATGAGCAGTTCTTC	CTLVSPAANEQFF
TRBV21-1	NA	NA	TRBJ2-1	TGTGCCAGCAGCAATCAGGGAGATCGGTTCTTC	CASSNQGDRFF
TRBV7-2	NA	few	TRBJ1-1	TGTGCCAGCAGCGCCCGGACGGCCGCTGAAGCTTTCTTT	CASSARTAAEAFF
TRBV7-3	TRBD2	NA	TRBJ2-1	TGTGCCAGCAGCCGTACGGGAGGGCCAACGGGGGAGCAGTTCTTC	CASSRTGGPTGEQFF
TRBV7-9	NA	NA	TRBJ2-2	TGTGCCAGCAGCTTAGCTCGAGAGGAGCTGTTTTTT	CASSLAREELFF
TRBV11-2	TRBD2	NA	TRBJ2-1	TGTGCCAGCAGCTTAATGATAGCGGGGTCTTTGGGTGAGCAGTTCTTC	CASSLMIAGSLGEQFF
TRBV27	TRBD2	NA	TRBJ2-1	TGTGCCAGCAGTTTAACAGGAGCGGGAAGATACAATGAGCAGTTCTTC	CASSLTGAGRYNEQFF
TRBV12-3/TRBV12-4	NA	few	TRBJ1-5	TGTGCCAGCAGTTTACCAGGGAGCAATCAGCCCCAGCATTTT	CASSLPGSNQPQHF
TRBV6-1	NA	few	TRBJ2-2	TGTGCCAGCAGTCTAGAACGGTTGGGACGGGAGCTGTTTTTT	CASSLERLGRELFF
TRBV14	TRBD1	NA	TRBJ2-7	TGTGCCAGCAGCCGGGGACAGGGGGTGACCTACGAGCAGTACTTC	CASSRGQGVTYEQYF
TRBV7-9	NA	NA	TRBJ2-1	TGTGCCAGCAGCTTGGGGGTAGGAATGGAGCAGTTCAATGAGCAGTTCTTC	CASSLGVGMEQFNEQFF
TRBV7-2	NA	few	TRBJ2-3	TGTGCCAGCAGCTTAGGGAGGGACACAATGCAGTATTTT	CASSLGRDTMQYF
TRBV20-1	NA	NA	TRBJ2-7	TGCAGTGCTCCCGTAGGTTACGAGCAGTACTTC	CSAPVGYEQYF
TRBV29-1	NA	few	TRBJ1-1	TGCAGCGTGAGGGGCGGGGGAGGGACTGAAGCTTTCTTT	CSVRGGGGTEAFF
TRBV7-2	NA	few	TRBJ2-3	TGTGCCAGCAGCTTAGGAATGCGGGTGGGTTTGGATACGCAGTATTTT	CASSLGMRVGLDTQYF
TRBV12-3/TRBV12-4	TRBD1	few	TRBJ1-5	TGTGCCAGCAGAAGGACAGGCGGTATGACCCAGCATTTT	CASRRTGGMTQHF
TRBV7-2	NA	NA	TRBJ1-1	TGTGCCAGCACCTTGACTTTTAACACTGAAGCTTTCTTT	CASTLTFNTEAFF
TRBV6-2/TRBV6-3	TRBD2	few	TRBJ2-7	TGTGCCAGCAGTTACGTAGGCGGGAGCTCCTACGAGCAGTACTTC	CASSYVGGSSYEQYF